This T cell receptor beta chain was retrieved from a study of CD8+CD57+ T cells in acquired aplastic anemia. The trim removed 5 bases at V and 0 bases at J, leaving 8 bases unmatched. Germline CDR1 DFQATT, CDR2 SNEGSKA (reference sequence). This CDR3 is built from 15 residues. Genomic DNA was employed as the template in profiling TCR beta VDJ and CDR3. One entry per CDR3 protein, called by TCRdb with MiXCR from the reads. Found here are under 200,000 distinct CDR3 sequences, under 75% of them singletons; the top ten hold 45%. J is TRBJ2-7 and V is TRBV20-1; 9 bases align to TRBD2. Sequencing was carried out using sorted CD4+, CD8+, or CD8+CD57+ T cells (not recorded which) from PBMCs. The clonotype originates from a human donor in good health. CDR3 sequence: CSALLAGDNSYEQYF. The CDR3 region has the DNA TGCAGTGCTCTTTTAGCGGGGGACAACTCCTACGAGCAGTACTTC.